This T cell receptor (beta chain) emerged from a study of blood T cell repertoires in COVID-19. Study-wide background: Samples of COVID-19 (acute and convalescent) were obtained from the United States, Italy and Spain. From T cells, B-cell-depleted T cells, or PBMCs came the material, which was cDNA or gDNA.

In the authors' workflow: The authors estimated nucleated cell counts from reference gene primer amplification. The table came from immunoSEQ multiplex PCR; TCRdb's copy has only in-frame clones and leaves some out. That table supplies the V and J calls and clone size; D and trimming were determined from the DNA. The table lists about 210,000 clones, roughly nine tenths of them singletons. The length of the CDR3 is 18 residues. Germline V gives CDR1 MGHRA, CDR2 YSYEKL. Trimming pared 1 base from V and 2 bases from J, leaving 18 bases between. Sequenced material: peripheral blood. The clonotype was recovered from a woman in her 70s with acute or convalescent COVID-19. The chain employs TRBV4-1 and TRBJ1-5; D is ambiguous. The DNA for the CDR3 is TGCGCCAGCAGCCAAGTAGGCGGGCGGGGTAGGGGCAATCAGCCCCAGCATTTT. Residues: CASSQVGGRGRGNQPQHF.